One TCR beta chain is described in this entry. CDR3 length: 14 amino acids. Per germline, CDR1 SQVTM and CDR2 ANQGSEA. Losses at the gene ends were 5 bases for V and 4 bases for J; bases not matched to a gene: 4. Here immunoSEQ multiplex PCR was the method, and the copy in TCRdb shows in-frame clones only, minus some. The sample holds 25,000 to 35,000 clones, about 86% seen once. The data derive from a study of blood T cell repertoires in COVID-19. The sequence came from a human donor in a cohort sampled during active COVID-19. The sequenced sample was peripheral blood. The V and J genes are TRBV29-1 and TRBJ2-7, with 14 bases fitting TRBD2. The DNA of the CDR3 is TGCAGCGTTATCGGGACTAGCGGGGGATACGAGCAGTACTTC. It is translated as CSVIGTSGGYEQYF.